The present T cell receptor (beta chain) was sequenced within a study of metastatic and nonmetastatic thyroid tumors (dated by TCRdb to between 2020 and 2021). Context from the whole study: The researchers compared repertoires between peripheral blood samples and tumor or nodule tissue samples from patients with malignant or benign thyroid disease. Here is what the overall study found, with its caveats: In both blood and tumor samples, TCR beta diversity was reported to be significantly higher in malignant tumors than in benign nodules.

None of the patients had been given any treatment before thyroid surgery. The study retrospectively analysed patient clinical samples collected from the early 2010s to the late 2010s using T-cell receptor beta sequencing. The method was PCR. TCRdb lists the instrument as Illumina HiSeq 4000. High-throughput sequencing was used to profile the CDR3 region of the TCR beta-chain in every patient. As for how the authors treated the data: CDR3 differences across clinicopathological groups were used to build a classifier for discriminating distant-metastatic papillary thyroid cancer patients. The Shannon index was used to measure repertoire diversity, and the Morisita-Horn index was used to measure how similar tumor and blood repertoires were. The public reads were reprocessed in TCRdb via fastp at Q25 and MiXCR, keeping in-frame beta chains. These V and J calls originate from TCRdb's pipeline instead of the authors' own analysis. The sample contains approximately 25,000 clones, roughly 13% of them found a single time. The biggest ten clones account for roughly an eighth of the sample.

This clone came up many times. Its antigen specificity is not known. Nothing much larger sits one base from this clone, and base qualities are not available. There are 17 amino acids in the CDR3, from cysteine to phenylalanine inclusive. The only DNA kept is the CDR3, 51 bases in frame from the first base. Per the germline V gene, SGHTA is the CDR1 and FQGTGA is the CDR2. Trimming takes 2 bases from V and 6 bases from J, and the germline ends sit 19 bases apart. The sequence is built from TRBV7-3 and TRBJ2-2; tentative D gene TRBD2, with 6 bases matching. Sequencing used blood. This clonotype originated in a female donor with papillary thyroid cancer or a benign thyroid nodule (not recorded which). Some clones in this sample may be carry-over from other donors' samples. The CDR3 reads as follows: CASSLVVGGRGAGELFF. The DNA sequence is TGTGCCAGCAGCTTAGTTGTCGGAGGGAGAGGAGCCGGGGAGCTGTTTTTT.